Each of the 5 T cell receptor beta chains below was sequenced from the same sample in a study of T cells after yellow fever vaccination. TCRdb re-analysed the 5' RACE reads in MiXCR, keeping a single row per CDR3 protein. The sample records some 390,000 distinct CDR3 sequences, 6.2% being singletons. Source: PBMCs, taken 5 days after the yellow fever booster vaccination. The receptors here all came from a man aged 30 to 45 who received the YFV17D yellow fever vaccine.

This clonotype was counted at least ten times. The chain employs TRBV30 and TRBJ2-7; tentative D call: TRBD2 (6 bases). Germline assignment: CDR1 GTSNPN and CDR2 SVGIG (reference sequence). The CDR3 is 13 amino acids. The V end lost 3 bases, the J end lost 5 bases, and 14 bases lay between the germline ends. CDR3 protein: CAWSLGSSNEQYF. The CDR3 DNA is TGTGCCTGGAGCCTCGGGAGTTCGAACGAGCAGTACTTC.

In the case of this clonotype: A read error may be the cause here, since a much bigger clone is one base away. The chain combines TRBV6-6 with TRBJ2-5, with TRBD1 matching over 7 bases. The CDR3 is made up of 13 amino acids. Germline V gene lookup returns CDR1 MNHNY and CDR2 SVGAGI (reference sequence). V lost 7 bases to trimming and J lost 5 bases; unmatched junction nucleotides: 7. The CDR3 DNA is TGTGCCAGCATTCAGGGGGTACAGGAGACCCAGTACTTC. Its translation is CASIQGVQETQYF.

This clonotype has ten or more counts. The chain recombines TRBV20-1 with TRBJ2-3; no clear D. Trimming took off 2 bases at V and 9 bases at J, with 9 bases between the two ends. Germline V gene data show CDR1 as DFQATT and CDR2 as SNEGSKA (reference sequence). The CDR3 runs 11 residues. As DNA, the CDR3 is TGCAGTGCTAGACACCAGACGACGCAGTATTTT. Its protein product is CSARHQTTQYF.

Ten or more counts support this clonotype. Its ends do not fully match the called genes, so a read error is possible. The genes are TRBV5-1 and TRBJ2-7, with 7 bases identical to TRBD2. The CDR3 extends over 16 amino acids. CDR1 SGHRS and CDR2 YFSETQ come from the germline V gene. CDR3 region: CASTLGGSRDYYEQYF. The CDR3, as DNA: TGCGCCAGCACCTTGGGAGGGTCTAGGGACTACTACGAGCAGTACTTC.

The sample holds many counts of this clonotype. The rearrangement joins TRBV27 to TRBJ2-7; 9 bases match TRBD1. V was clipped by 2 bases and J by 4 bases; unmatched bases: 9. This CDR3 contains 16 residues. Germline V lookup: CDR1 MNHEY, CDR2 SMNVEV (reference sequence). The CDR3 DNA reads TGTGCCAGCAGTTTAAGTCCCGGGACAGGGAGTTACGAGCAGTACTTC. It codes for CASSLSPGTGSYEQYF.